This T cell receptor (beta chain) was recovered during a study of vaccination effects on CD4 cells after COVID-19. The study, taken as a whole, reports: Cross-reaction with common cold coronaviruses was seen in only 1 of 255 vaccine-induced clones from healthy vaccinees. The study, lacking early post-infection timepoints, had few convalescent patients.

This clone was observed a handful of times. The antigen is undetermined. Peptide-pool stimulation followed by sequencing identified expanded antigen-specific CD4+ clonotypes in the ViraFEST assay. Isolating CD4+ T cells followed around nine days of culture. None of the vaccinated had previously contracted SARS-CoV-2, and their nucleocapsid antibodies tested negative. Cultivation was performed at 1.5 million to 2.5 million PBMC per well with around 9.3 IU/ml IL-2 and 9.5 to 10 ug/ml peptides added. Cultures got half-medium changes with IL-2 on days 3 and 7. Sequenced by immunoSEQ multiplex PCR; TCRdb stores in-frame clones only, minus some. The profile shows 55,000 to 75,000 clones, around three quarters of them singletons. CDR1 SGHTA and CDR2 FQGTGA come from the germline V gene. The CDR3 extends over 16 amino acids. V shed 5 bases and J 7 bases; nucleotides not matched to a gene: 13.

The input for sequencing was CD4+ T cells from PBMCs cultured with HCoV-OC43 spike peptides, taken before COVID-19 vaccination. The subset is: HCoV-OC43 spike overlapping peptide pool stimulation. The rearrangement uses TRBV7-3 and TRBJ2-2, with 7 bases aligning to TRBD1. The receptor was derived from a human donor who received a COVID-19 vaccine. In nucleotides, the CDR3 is TGTGCCAGCAGCCCCCAAGCGAGGGGGCTCGGCGGGGAGCTGTTTTTT. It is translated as CASSPQARGLGGELFF.